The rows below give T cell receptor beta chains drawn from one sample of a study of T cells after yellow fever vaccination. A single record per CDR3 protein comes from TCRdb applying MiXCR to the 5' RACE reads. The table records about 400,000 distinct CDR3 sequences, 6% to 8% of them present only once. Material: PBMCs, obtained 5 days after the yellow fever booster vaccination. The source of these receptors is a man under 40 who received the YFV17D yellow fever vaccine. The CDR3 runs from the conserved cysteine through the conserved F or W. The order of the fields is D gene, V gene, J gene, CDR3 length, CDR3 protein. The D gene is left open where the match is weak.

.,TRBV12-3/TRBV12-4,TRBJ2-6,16,CASRPGPVYGANVLTF
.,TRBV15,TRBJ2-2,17,CATSRDLRGGTTGELFF
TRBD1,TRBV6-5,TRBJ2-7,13,CASSWDRGNEQYF
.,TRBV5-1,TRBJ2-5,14,CASSLLSEQETQYF
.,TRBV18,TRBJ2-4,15,CASSPQEGIKNIQYF
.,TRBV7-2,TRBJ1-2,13,CASSSDLGSGYTF
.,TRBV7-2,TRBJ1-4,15,CASSLESATNEKLFF
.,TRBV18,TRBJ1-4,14,CASSPSWDKEKLFF
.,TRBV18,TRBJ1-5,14,CASSPRQDAKPQHF
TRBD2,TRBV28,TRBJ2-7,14,CASSIAGLRYEQYF
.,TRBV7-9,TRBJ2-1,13,CASSRDTYNEQFF
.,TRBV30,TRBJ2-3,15,CAWSEGDKLGDTQYF
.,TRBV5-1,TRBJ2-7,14,CASSLKDEGYEQYF
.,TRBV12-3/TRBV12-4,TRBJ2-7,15,CASSSPGRGSWEQYF
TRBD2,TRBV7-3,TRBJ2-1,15,CASSPLASGSNEQFF
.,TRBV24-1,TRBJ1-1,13,CATSDPMGTEAFF
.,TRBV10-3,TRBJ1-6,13,CAISESVDSPLHF
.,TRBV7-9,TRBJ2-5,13,CASRISQQETQYF
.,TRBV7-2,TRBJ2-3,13,CASYGPLGDTQYF
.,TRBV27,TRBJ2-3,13,CASMRQGPDTQYF
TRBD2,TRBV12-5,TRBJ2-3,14,CASGSLAGRDTQYF
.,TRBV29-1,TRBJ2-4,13,CSVESGATNIQYF
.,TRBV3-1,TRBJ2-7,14,CASGQGLSSYEQYF
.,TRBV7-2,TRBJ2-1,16,CASSLEGTQNYNEQFF
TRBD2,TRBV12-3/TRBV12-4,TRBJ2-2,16,CASSLSGRAGNGELFF
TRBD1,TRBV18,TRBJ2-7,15,CASSPGTGGPYEQYF
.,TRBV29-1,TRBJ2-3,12,CSVGPSTDTQYF
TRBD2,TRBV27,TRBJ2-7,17,CASSPIGTSGIKNEQYF
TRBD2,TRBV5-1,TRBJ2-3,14,CASGELAVTDTQYF
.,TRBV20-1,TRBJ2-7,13,CSALRELALEQYF
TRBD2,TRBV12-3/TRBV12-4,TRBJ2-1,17,CASSLDLAGIAYNEQFF
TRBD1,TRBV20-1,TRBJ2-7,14,CSAKRTGGKYEQYF
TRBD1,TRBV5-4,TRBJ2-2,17,CASSDLRGQGETGELFF
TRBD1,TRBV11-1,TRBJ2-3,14,CASSLRRQGDTQYF
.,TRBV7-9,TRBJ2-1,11,CASAPSHEQFF
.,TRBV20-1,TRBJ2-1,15,CSLPKTFQVNNEQFF
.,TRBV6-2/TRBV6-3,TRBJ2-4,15,CASSYPGWVKNIQYF
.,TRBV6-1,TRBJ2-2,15,CASSPGRENTGELFF
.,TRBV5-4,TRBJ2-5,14,CASSTPEGQETQYF
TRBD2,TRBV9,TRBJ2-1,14,CASSVSGRKNEQFF
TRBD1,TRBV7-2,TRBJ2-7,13,CASSGGTGWEQYF
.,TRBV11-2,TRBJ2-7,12,CASSDGFGEQYF
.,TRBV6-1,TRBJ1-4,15,CASSLNPTTGMRLFF
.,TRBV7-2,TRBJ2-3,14,CASSLDAATDTQYF
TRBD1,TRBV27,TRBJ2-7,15,CASSLYPGTGVEQYF
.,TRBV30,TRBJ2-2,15,CAWSVFSGYTGELFF
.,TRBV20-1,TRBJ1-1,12,CSASRQNTEAFF
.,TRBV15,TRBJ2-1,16,CATSGDRDTAYNEQFF
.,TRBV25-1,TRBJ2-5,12,CATRRGRETQYF
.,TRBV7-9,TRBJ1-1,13,CATRFGVNTEAFF
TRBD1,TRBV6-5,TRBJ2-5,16,CASSFAGTGGGETQYF
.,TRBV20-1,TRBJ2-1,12,CSASTEYNEQFF
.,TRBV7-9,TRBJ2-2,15,CASSLRTGNTGELFF
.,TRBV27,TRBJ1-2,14,CASKSLGGSYGYTF